The clone carrying this T cell receptor (beta chain) was observed once. CDR1 LNHDA and CDR2 SQIVND come from the germline V gene (reference sequence). The CDR3 has 17 residues. Trimming cost V 1 base and J 9 bases; bases outside gene matches: 12. The PCR was carried out with 60 Vbeta primers and 13 Jbeta primers. Assay used: immunoSEQ multiplex PCR; TCRdb lists only in-frame clones, some missing. The sample has under 150,000 clones, roughly 88% seen once. The data belong to a study of cytomegalovirus exposure and HLA in healthy donors. The genes are TRBV19 and TRBJ2-1; TRBD1 agrees at 10 bases. The clonotype was recovered from a boy between 10 and 17 years old in good health and CMV-seronegative. Sequenced material: PBMCs. The CDR3 nucleotides read TGTGCCAGTAGTATAGGAGGCGGAGACAGGGGGCCGGGTGAGCAGTTCTTC. This translates into CASSIGGGDRGPGEQFF. The full variable domain, its missing parts supplied by reference TRBV19 and TRBJ2-1, is DGGITQSPKYLFRKEGQNVTLSCEQNLNHDAMYWYRQDPGQGLRLIYYSQIVNDFQKGDIAEGYSVSREKKESFPLTVTSAQKNPTAFYLCASSIGGGDRGPGEQFFGPGTRLTVL.